A single sample is the source of the 9 T cell receptor beta chains below, sequenced in a study of tumor and adjacent non-tumor tissue in lung cancer. The library came from three nested PCR rounds adapted from ARM-PCR protocols. TCRdb re-called the multiplex PCR reads through MiXCR, storing one row per CDR3 protein. The data contain 200,000 to 250,000 distinct CDR3 sequences, roughly 70% of them singletons. No cell sorting was done before RNA was extracted from the tissue. Sample: lung tumor tissue. The source is a man between 60 and 70 years old with non-small cell lung cancer.

About this clonotype itself: This may come from a read error, since a much larger clone is one base off. CDR3 protein: CTSGGGSTEAFF. The CDR3 coding sequence is TGCACCAGCGGGGGAGGGAGCACTGAAGCTTTCTTT. The chain carries TRBV10-2 and TRBJ1-1; weak D call: TRBD1 (5 bases). Germline V gene sequence: CDR1 WSHSY, CDR2 SAAADI. The CDR3 is 12 residues long.

On this clonotype itself: This may arise from a read error, as a much more abundant clone is one base away. The rearrangement links TRBV11-3 to TRBJ2-5; 8 nucleotides align to TRBD2. With V trimmed by 5 bases and J by 1 base, 6 bases remained unmatched. The CDR3 totals 15 residues. Germline CDR1 reads SGHNT; CDR2 reads YENEEA. This chain's CDR3 is CASSPWTSTQETQYF. CDR3 DNA sequence: TGTGCCAGCAGCCCATGGACTAGCACCCAAGAGACCCAGTACTTC.

A note on this clonotype: It may be a read error: a sequence one base away is much more abundant. J is TRBJ1-2 and V is TRBV29-1; D not resolved. Per germline, CDR1 SQVTM and CDR2 ANQGSEA. The CDR3 length is 12 residues. CDR3 in amino acids: CIVLPRTYGYTF. The CDR3 nucleotides read TGCATCGTTCTCCCCAGGACCTATGGCTACACCTTC.

Details on this clonotype: The germline gene is not matched at one end of the junction; a read error may be the cause. The chain carries TRBV11-2 and TRBJ1-2; D is perhaps TRBD1 (5 bases). The CDR3 contains 12 residues. From germline, CDR1 is SGHAT and CDR2 FQNNGV. CDR3 sequence reads: CASSLLRGLLHF. CDR3 DNA sequence: TGTGCCAGCAGCTTATTACGGGGGTTATTGCACTTC.

On this clonotype itself: This sequence may be a read error, since a much larger clone differs from it by one base. The chain employs TRBV5-4 and TRBJ2-1; D is undetermined. Germline lookup yields CDR1 SGHNT and CDR2 YYREEE (reference sequence). The CDR3 loop spans 16 amino acids. The CDR3 DNA follows: TGTGCCAGCAGCACACGGACGGATACTTCCTACAATGAGCGGTTCTTC. It codes for CASSTRTDTSYNERFF.

In regard to this clonotype: This may arise from a read error, as a much more abundant clone is one base away. The V gene is TRBV4-1, the J gene TRBJ2-1; 8 bases align to TRBD2. V lost 2 bases and J lost 8; bases outside the gene matches: 14. The CDR3 has 17 amino acids. The germline CDR1 and CDR2 sequences are MGHRA and YSYEKL. CDR3 amino acids: CASSQSPGLVAIHEQFF. In nucleotides, the CDR3 is TGCGCCAGCAGCCAATCCCCGGGACTAGTAGCCATCCATGAGCAGTTCTTC.

In regard to this clonotype: A clone one base away is much larger, so this may be a read error. This rearrangement joins TRBV6-1 to TRBJ2-7, with TRBD2 matching 8 bases. The CDR3 loop spans 15 amino acids. Germline V gene data show CDR1 as MNHNS and CDR2 as SASEGT. V lost 6 bases, J lost 5 bases, and 12 bases stayed unmatched. The CDR3 reads CASRPLAGGSDEQYF. CDR3 in DNA: TGTGCCAGCAGACCCCTCGCGGGGGGTTCCGACGAGCAGTACTTC.

Note on this clonotype: The conserved final phenylalanine or tryptophan is absent from the CDR3, which likely points to a read error. CDR3 sequence (DNA): TGCAGCATTGAGGGACTAGCGGGGGGCACAGATACGCAGTATCTT. Its translation: CSIEGLAGGTDTQYL. V is TRBV29-1 and J is TRBJ2-3; 14 nucleotides match TRBD2. Germline values: CDR1 SQVTM, CDR2 ANQGSEA. The CDR3 has 15 amino acids.

As for this clonotype: A read error may produce the germline difference seen at one junction end. V and J are TRBV24-1 and TRBJ2-3; 16 bases line up with TRBD2. Germline CDR1 reads KGHDR; CDR2 reads SFDVKD. CDR3 size: 19 residues. This chain's CDR3 is CTTSDVTSGTSGRADTQYF. CDR3 DNA sequence: TGTACCACCAGTGATGTGACGTCCGGGACTAGCGGGAGGGCAGATACGCAGTATTTT.